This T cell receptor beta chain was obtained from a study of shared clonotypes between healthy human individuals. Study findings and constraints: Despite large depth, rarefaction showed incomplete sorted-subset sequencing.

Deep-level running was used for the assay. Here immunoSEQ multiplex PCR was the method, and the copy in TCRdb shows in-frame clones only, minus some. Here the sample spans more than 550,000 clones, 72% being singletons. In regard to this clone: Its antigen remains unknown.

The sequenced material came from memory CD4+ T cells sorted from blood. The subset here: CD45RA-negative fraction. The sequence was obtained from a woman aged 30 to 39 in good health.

DNA for the CDR3: TGTGCCAGCACCGGACTAGCGGGTAGCACAGATACGCAGTATTTT. It is translated as CASTGLAGSTDTQYF. The gene calls are TRBV7-9 and TRBJ2-3, with TRBD2 matching over 11 bases. Trimming at V came to 7 bases and at J to 0 bases, leaving 3 bases not matched to a gene. CDR3 length equals 15 residues. The V gene's germline CDR1 is SEHNR and CDR2 FQNEAQ (reference sequence).